The rows below give T cell receptor beta chains drawn from one sample of a study of OX40 agonist ivuxolimab in advanced cancers. Profiled with immunoSEQ multiplex PCR; TCRdb holds only in-frame clones, not every one. The table shows more than 60,000 clones, with 75% to 90% occurring only once. Sequences were derived from CD4+ or CD8+ T cells sorted from blood, sampled in a trial of the OX40 agonist ivuxolimab. The receptors were sampled from an adult with an advanced solid tumor such as melanoma, head and neck, liver or kidney cancer. CDR3s include the opening cysteine and the closing phenylalanine or tryptophan. The D gene is left open where the match is weak. Clone size is shown for a subset of rows, as once, few, many or a class of expanded clone.

D gene | J gene | CDR3 length | V gene | clone size | CDR3 DNA | CDR3 protein
TRBD1 | TRBJ2-7 | 16 | TRBV10-3 | NA | TGTGCCATCAGCTTGTCTTGGGACAGGGGCTCCTACGAGCAGTACTTC | CAISLSWDRGSYEQYF
NA | TRBJ2-7 | 17 | TRBV9 | NA | TGTGCCAGCAGCGACTCCAGGGGCTTGGCCTTTTTCTACGAGCAGTACTTC | CASSDSRGLAFFYEQYF
TRBD1 | TRBJ2-2 | 14 | TRBV19 | NA | TGTGCCTCCCACAGAGGGGGCCACACCGGGGAGCTGTTTTTT | CASHRGGHTGELFF
NA | TRBJ2-3 | 11 | TRBV29-1 | NA | TGCAGCGGGGGGAGTGGGAATACGCAGTATTTT | CSGGSGNTQYF
NA | TRBJ2-5 | 14 | TRBV12-5 | NA | TGTGCTAGTGGTTTGGGGAGAAACCAAGAGACCCAGTACTTC | CASGLGRNQETQYF
NA | TRBJ2-7 | 16 | TRBV29-1 | medium-sized | TGCAGCGTTGGCGGGGTCATTCGGGACCCTACCTACGAGCAGTACTTC | CSVGGVIRDPTYEQYF
NA | TRBJ2-7 | 11 | TRBV11-2 | NA | TGTGCCAGCAGCTCGACTGTACAGCAGTACTTC | CASSSTVQQYF
TRBD1 | TRBJ1-1 | 13 | TRBV7-6 | NA | TGTGCCAGCAGACAACAGGGGGAGACTGAAGCTTTCTTT | CASRQQGETEAFF
TRBD1 | TRBJ2-3 | 17 | TRBV18 | NA | TGTGCCAGCTCACCACTCGGGACAGGGCGCGCTACAGATACGCAGTATTTT | CASSPLGTGRATDTQYF
NA | TRBJ1-6 | 16 | TRBV25-1 | few | TGTGCCAGCAGCCAAGGGGGTAGCTCCTATAATTCACCCCTCCACTTT | CASSQGGSSYNSPLHF
NA | TRBJ2-1 | 15 | TRBV7-9 | NA | TGTGCCAGCAGCTTACGGGCGATAAGGTACAATGAGCAGTTCTTC | CASSLRAIRYNEQFF
NA | TRBJ1-5 | 14 | TRBV6-5 | NA | TGTGCCAGCAGCGCGGCAACAGACGGTCAGCCCCAGCATTTT | CASSAATDGQPQHF
TRBD2 | TRBJ2-4 | 14 | TRBV5-8 | NA | TGTGCCAGCAGCTTGGGACTAGCGGAGCCCATTCAGTACTTC | CASSLGLAEPIQYF